The sequence of this TCR beta chain was determined in a study of cytomegalovirus exposure and HLA in healthy donors. Study-wide background: Among the roughly 430 genotyped donors, 65% to 85% were placed in the Caucasian-associated ancestry cluster.

The study, taken as a whole, reports: HLA-A and HLA-B allele assignments for most subjects were reportedly predicted accurately using TCR beta sequences. Earlier analysis looked at TCR beta V segments, and most were productive about 90% or about 30% of the time.

Concerning this clone itself: Its specificity is unknown.

The V gene end was trimmed by 1 base and the J gene end by 6 bases; junction bases not matched to a gene: 8. Germline values: CDR1 LNHNV, CDR2 YYDKDF (reference sequence). The CDR3 sequence is 16 residues long. The PCR had 60 Vbeta and 13 Jbeta primers. Profiled with immunoSEQ multiplex PCR; TCRdb holds only in-frame clones, not every one. In the table there are more than 100,000 clones, over 65% of which are singletons. The gene calls are TRBV15 and TRBJ2-3; 9 positions match TRBD2. What was sequenced was PBMCs. The source of this sequence is a woman aged 40 to 50 in good health and CMV-seropositive. CDR3 amino acids: CATSRASGIHGDTQYF. The CDR3 DNA reads TGTGCCACCAGCAGAGCTAGCGGGATACACGGGGATACGCAGTATTTT.